This T cell receptor beta chain was captured in a study of cytomegalovirus exposure and HLA in healthy donors. The study, taken as a whole, reports: HLA-A and HLA-B allele assignments for most subjects were reportedly predicted accurately using TCR beta sequences. Presence/absence analyses assumed roughly uniform sequencing depth across donors, which may not hold.

The V end was cut by 3 bases, the J end by 0 bases, with 10 bases between. The CDR3 runs 15 residues. Germline V gene sequence: CDR1 SGHTA, CDR2 FQGNSA. PCR involved 60 Vbeta and 13 Jbeta primers. Sequencing was performed with immunoSEQ multiplex PCR; in TCRdb, only in-frame clones are kept and a portion is missing. Of about 190,000 clones in the sample, around four fifths were seen once. This clone was detected only a few times. Its target is not known. The chain uses TRBV7-2 and TRBJ2-3; D gene ambiguous. The source of this sequence is a man aged 40-49 years in good health and CMV-seropositive. Sequences were obtained from PBMCs. The CDR3 sequence is CASSFRGRSTDTQYF. The CDR3 DNA reads as TGTGCCAGCAGCTTTCGCGGCCGTAGCACAGATACGCAGTATTTT.